This entry lists 12 T cell receptor beta chains sequenced from one sample in a study of molecular identifiers for immune sequencing clone quantification. TCRdb reprocessed the PCR reads via MiXCR and lists one record per CDR3 protein. The sample shows approximately 20,000 distinct CDR3 sequences, around 23% of them seen only once. The sample comprised naive CD8+ T cells from blood, with Jurkat cell RNA spiked in. Stated subset: FACS-sorted CD8+CD4-CCR7+CD45RA+ naive T cells. These receptors all stem from a human donor in good health. Some libraries in this study had Jurkat cell RNA spiked in.

The V and J genes are TRBV6-2 or TRBV6-3 and TRBJ2-5, with D unresolved. Trimming shortened V by 2 bases and J by 1 base, and 8 bases separated the two germline ends. The CDR3 totals 14 residues. Germline CDR1 is MNHEY and CDR2 is SVGEGT. The CDR3 protein is CASSYIGPQETQYF. The CDR3 bases are TGTGCCAGCAGTTACATCGGCCCCCAAGAGACCCAGTACTTC.

This clonotype was observed at least ten times. The J gene is TRBJ2-1, the V gene TRBV29-1; D ambiguous. Germline V CDR1 and CDR2: SQVTM, ANQGSEA. Trimming removed 1 base at V and 10 bases at J, with 14 bases between. The CDR3 runs 13 residues. The CDR3 is CSVEVGLKSEQFF. As DNA, the CDR3 is TGCAGCGTTGAAGTAGGGCTTAAGAGCGAGCAGTTCTTC.

There are a few counts of this clonotype. V gene TRBV11-2 combines with J gene TRBJ2-7; D not certain. The CDR3 extends over 10 amino acids. The germline V gene has CDR1 SGHAT and CDR2 FQNNGV. Trimming cost V 3 bases and J 6 bases, with 3 bases left between them. The CDR3 loop is CASSFSEQYF. CDR3 DNA sequence: TGTGCCAGCAGCTTTTCCGAGCAGTACTTC.

The gene calls are TRBV5-1 and TRBJ1-1; D may be TRBD1 (5 bases). The CDR3 sequence is 15 residues long. The V gene lost 0 bases and the J gene lost 5 bases, with 14 bases spanning the gap. Germline V gene data show CDR1 as SGHRS and CDR2 as YFSETQ. CDR3 sequence: CASSLVSAGRTEAFF. For the CDR3, the DNA is TGCGCCAGCAGCTTGGTATCGGCAGGGAGGACTGAAGCTTTCTTT.

This clonotype came up many times. The chain carries TRBV6-2 or TRBV6-3 and TRBJ2-3, with no clear D. There are 13 residues in the CDR3. V lost 5 bases and J 5 bases, leaving 11 bases between the germline ends. From germline, CDR1 is MNHEY and CDR2 SVGEGT. The DNA of the CDR3 is TGTGCCAGCAGTCTGGGATGGGGAGATACGCAGTATTTT. It specifies CASSLGWGDTQYF.

This chain connects TRBV20-1 to TRBJ2-7; D unclear. The CDR3 sequence is 14 residues long. Germline V gene sequence: CDR1 DFQATT, CDR2 SNEGSKA (reference sequence). V shed 0 bases and J shed 0 bases, with 9 bases lying between them. This chain's CDR3 is CSARDPTVSYEQYF. The CDR3, as DNA: TGCAGTGCTAGAGATCCGACGGTCTCCTACGAGCAGTACTTC.

Comments on this clonotype: A read error may account for a junction end that differs from germline. V is TRBV4-1 and J is TRBJ2-5; maybe TRBD2 (5 bases). Germline loops: CDR1 MGHRA, CDR2 YSYEKL. CDR3 size: 15 residues. The DNA for the CDR3 is TGCGCCAGCAGCCATGGGAAGGACTTACAAGAGACCCTGTACTTC. As protein: CASSHGKDLQETLYF.

This sequence joins TRBV12-3 or TRBV12-4 and TRBJ2-3; 7 bases line up with TRBD1. The V gene end was trimmed by 10 bases and the J gene end by 6 bases; junction bases not matched to a gene: 13. The CDR3 consists of 14 residues. In DNA form, the CDR3 reads TGTGCCACTACCCAGACAGGGCGTAAGGATACGCAGTATTTT. This sequence encodes CATTQTGRKDTQYF.

The rearrangement joins TRBV27 to TRBJ2-1; TRBD2 matches at 9 bases. Germline loops: CDR1 MNHEY, CDR2 SMNVEV (reference sequence). Germline trimming cut 3 bases from V and 6 bases from J; bases unmatched to any gene: 9. The CDR3 has 16 residues. As DNA, the CDR3 is TGTGCCAGCAGTTTGGCGGCGGGAGGGCCGGGCAATGAGCAGTTCTTC. Residues: CASSLAAGGPGNEQFF.

This clonotype was observed many times. This chain joins TRBV7-8 and TRBJ2-4; a weak D match, TRBD2 (6 bases). Trimming removed 5 bases at V and 2 bases at J, with 19 bases between. Germline V CDR1 and CDR2: SGHVS, FQNEAQ. The CDR3 is 17 residues long. CDR3 in amino acids: CASSQNWREWTKNIQYF. In nucleotides, the CDR3 is TGTGCCAGCAGCCAAAACTGGAGGGAGTGGACCAAAAACATTCAGTACTTC.

In its sample, this clonotype was seen many times. J is TRBJ2-7 and V is TRBV4-1; D is unclear. The V gene's germline CDR1 is MGHRA and CDR2 YSYEKL. The CDR3 has 16 amino acids. V lost 4 bases to trimming and J lost 3 bases, with 19 bases between them. The CDR3 here is CASSPDPGRKYYEQYF. The CDR3 coding sequence is TGCGCCAGCAGCCCGGACCCAGGCAGAAAATACTACGAGCAGTACTTC.

This clonotype appeared many times. CDR3 amino acids: CASIGGEETQYF. The CDR3 coding sequence is TGTGCCAGCATTGGGGGGGAGGAGACCCAGTACTTC. The chain employs TRBV28 and TRBJ2-5, with 7 bases aligning to TRBD2. V lost 7 bases and J lost 5; bases outside the gene matches: 4. CDR1 and CDR2 (germline): MDHEN, SYDVKM. The CDR3 spans 12 residues.